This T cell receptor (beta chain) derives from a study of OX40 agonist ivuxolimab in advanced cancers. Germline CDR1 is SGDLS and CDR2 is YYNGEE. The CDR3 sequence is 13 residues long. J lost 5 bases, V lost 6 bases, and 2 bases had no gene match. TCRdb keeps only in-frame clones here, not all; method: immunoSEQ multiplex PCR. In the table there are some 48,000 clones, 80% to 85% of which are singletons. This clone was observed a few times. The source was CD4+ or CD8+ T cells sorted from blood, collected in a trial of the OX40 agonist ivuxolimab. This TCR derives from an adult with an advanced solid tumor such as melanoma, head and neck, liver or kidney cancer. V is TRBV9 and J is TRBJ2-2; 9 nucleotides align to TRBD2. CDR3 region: CASMLAGTGELFF. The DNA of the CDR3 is TGTGCCAGCATGCTAGCGGGAACCGGGGAGCTGTTTTTT.